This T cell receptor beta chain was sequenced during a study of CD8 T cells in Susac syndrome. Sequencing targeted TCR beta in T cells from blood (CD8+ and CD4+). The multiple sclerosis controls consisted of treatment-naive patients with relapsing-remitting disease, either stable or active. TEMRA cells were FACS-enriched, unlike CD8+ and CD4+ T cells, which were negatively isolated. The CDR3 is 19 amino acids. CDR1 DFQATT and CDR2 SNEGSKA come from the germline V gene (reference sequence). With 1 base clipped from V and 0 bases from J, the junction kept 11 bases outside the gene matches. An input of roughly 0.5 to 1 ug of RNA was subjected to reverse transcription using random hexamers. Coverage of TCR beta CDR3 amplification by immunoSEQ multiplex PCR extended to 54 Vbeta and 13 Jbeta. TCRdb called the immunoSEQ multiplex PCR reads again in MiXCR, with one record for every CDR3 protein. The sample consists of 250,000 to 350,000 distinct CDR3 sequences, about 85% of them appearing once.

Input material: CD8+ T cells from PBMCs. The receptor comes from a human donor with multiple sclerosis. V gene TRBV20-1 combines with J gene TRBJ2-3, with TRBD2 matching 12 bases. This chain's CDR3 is CSARGASGRASLSTDTQYF. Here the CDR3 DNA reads TGCAGTGCTAGAGGGGCTAGCGGGAGGGCCAGCCTTAGCACAGATACGCAGTATTTT.